The clone carrying this TCR beta chain appeared a single time. The entry originates in a study of CD8 T cells in Susac syndrome. The V and J ends lost 5 bases and 5 bases respectively, with 12 bases between them. Germline V gives CDR1 DFQATT, CDR2 SNEGSKA (reference sequence). This CDR3 comprises 12 residues. TCR beta sequencing covered blood CD8+ and CD4+ T cells. Reverse transcription used about 0.45 to 1 ug RNA and random hexamers. From the immunoSEQ multiplex PCR reads, TCRdb called clonotypes with MiXCR, one entry per CDR3 protein. The table includes under 200,000 distinct CDR3 sequences, roughly 94% detected once.

This chain joins TRBV20-1 and TRBJ1-1; possible D gene TRBD1, 6 bases. The receptor was derived from a human donor with Susac syndrome. Sequencing used CD4+ T cells from PBMCs. The CDR3 sequence is CSAPQGWTEAFF. DNA of the CDR3: TGCAGTGCTCCTCAGGGGTGGACTGAAGCTTTCTTT.